The 3 T cell receptor beta chains reported below all come from one sample, sequenced in a study of T-cell memory formation after mild COVID-19. TCRdb recomputed calls from the 5' RACE reads with MiXCR, one row per CDR3 protein. The table shows around 530,000 distinct CDR3 sequences, with 20% to 25% occurring only once. The sequenced sample consisted of PBMCs or a T cell subset sorted from them (not recorded which). The source is an adult woman who had mild COVID-19 (a few samples of this study predate the infection). Cell type and time point are not known.

Only a few counts were recorded for this clonotype. J is TRBJ2-7 and V is TRBV7-9; D is unresolved. Germline CDR1 SEHNR, CDR2 FQNEAQ (reference sequence). CDR3 length: 19 residues. With 5 bases removed from V and 1 base from J, the gap between germline ends came to 27 bases. The chain's CDR3 is CASSHTKDPRVNPSYEQYF. CDR3 DNA sequence: TGTGCCAGCAGCCACACGAAAGATCCAAGGGTCAACCCTTCCTACGAGCAGTACTTC.

This clonotype was detected a few times. The CDR3 DNA reads TGCAGTGCAAGGCCCGGGACAGGGAACTATGGCTACACCTTC. Its protein is CSARPGTGNYGYTF. The chain employs TRBV20-1 and TRBJ1-2; 9 bases are shared with TRBD1. V shed 6 bases, J shed 2 bases, and the junction held 7 bases outside the gene matches. The CDR3 is 14 amino acids. Germline loops: CDR1 DFQATT, CDR2 SNEGSKA (reference sequence).

This chain links TRBV12-3 or TRBV12-4 with TRBJ2-3; unclear D gene. V gave up 1 base and J gave up 1 base, with 9 bases separating them. The CDR3 extends over 15 amino acids. The CDR3 protein is CASSLGQPRTDTQYF. The CDR3 nucleotides are TGTGCCAGCAGTTTAGGGCAGCCCCGCACAGATACGCAGTATTTT.